The clone carrying this T cell receptor (beta chain) was recorded a few times. Its antigen is currently unknown. This entry comes from a study of beta chain features in type 1 diabetes. Findings of the study overall: Moderate yet significant TCRB CDR3 shortening was seen in Type 1 diabetes patients in all four CD4+ subsets. The VDJ junctions of type 1 diabetes patients carried fewer insertions and more deletions. Patients' naive, central memory and Treg TCRB repertoires seemed closer to one another than those of healthy donors.

Expressed TCRB transcripts were sequenced because the isolated RNA had all been reverse transcribed beforehand. Libraries were prepared by immunoSEQ multiplex PCR; TCRdb keeps only in-frame clonotypes and omits some of them. The table includes 350,000 to 400,000 clones, around 15% detected once. V dropped 4 bases and J dropped 6; count of bases not matched to a gene: 13. Germline CDR1 SGHDN, CDR2 FVKESK. CDR3 length: 16 residues. Each donor gave one heparinised blood draw averaging about 120 mL. V gene TRBV14 combines with J gene TRBJ2-7; 9 nucleotides align to TRBD2. Sequences were obtained from naive CD4+ T cells from blood. This clonotype was obtained from a woman aged 18-29 years in good health. This chain's CDR3 is CASSLLAGSSTFEQYF. The CDR3 DNA reads as TGTGCCAGCAGCCTCCTAGCGGGAAGTTCCACGTTCGAGCAGTACTTC.